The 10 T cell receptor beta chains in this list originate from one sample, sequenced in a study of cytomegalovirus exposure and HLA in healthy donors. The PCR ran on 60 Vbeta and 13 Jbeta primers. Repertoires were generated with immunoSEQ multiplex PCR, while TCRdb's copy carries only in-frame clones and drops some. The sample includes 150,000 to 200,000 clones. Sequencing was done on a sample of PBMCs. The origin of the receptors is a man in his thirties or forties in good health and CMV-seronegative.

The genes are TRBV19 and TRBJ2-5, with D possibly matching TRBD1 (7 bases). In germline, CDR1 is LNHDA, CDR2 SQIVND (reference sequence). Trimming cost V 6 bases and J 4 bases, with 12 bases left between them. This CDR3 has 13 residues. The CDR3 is CASRYRGGETQYF. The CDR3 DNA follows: TGTGCCAGTAGATACAGGGGAGGAGAGACCCAGTACTTC.

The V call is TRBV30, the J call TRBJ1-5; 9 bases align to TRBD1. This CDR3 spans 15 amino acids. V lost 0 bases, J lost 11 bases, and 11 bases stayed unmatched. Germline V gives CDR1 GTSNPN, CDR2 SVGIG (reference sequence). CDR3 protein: CAWSVAGTGSRAQHF. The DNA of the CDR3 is TGTGCCTGGAGTGTAGCCGGGACAGGGAGTAGAGCCCAGCATTTT.

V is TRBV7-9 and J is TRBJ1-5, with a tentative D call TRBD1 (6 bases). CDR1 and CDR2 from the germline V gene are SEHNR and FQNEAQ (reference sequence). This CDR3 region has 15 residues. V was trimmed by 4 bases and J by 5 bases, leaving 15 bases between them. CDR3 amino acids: CASSWGWGGHQPQHF. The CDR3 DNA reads TGTGCCAGCAGCTGGGGGTGGGGGGGGCATCAGCCCCAGCATTTT.

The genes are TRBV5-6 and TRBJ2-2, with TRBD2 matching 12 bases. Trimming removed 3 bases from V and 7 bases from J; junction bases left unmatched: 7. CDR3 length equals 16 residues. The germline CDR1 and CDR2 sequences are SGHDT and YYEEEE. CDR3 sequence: CASSWGLAGGGGELFF. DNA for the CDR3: TGTGCCAGCAGCTGGGGACTAGCGGGCGGAGGCGGGGAGCTGTTTTTT.

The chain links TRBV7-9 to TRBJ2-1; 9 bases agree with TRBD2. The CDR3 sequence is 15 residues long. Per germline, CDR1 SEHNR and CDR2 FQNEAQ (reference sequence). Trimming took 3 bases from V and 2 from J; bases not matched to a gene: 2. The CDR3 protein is CASSFSSGTYNEQFF. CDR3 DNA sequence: TGTGCCAGCAGCTTCTCTAGCGGGACCTACAATGAGCAGTTCTTC.

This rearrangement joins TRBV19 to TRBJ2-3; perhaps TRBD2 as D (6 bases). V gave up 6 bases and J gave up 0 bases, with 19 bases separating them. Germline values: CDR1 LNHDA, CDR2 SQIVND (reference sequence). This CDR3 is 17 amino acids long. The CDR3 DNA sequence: TGTGCCAGTAGGGGCGGGATGAGGACTTCTAGCACAGATACGCAGTATTTT. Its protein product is CASRGGMRTSSTDTQYF.

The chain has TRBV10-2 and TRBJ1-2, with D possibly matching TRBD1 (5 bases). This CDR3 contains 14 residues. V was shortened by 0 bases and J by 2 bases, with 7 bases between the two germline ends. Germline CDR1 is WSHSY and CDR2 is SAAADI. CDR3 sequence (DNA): TGCGCCAGCAGTGAGTCGAGACAGAACTATGGCTACACCTTC. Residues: CASSESRQNYGYTF.

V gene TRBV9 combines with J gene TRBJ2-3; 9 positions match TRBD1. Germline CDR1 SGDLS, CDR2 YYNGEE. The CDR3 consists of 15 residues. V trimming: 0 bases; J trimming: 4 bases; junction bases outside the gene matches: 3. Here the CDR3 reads CASSVAGQGADTQYF. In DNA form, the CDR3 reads TGTGCCAGCAGCGTAGCGGGACAGGGTGCAGATACGCAGTATTTT.

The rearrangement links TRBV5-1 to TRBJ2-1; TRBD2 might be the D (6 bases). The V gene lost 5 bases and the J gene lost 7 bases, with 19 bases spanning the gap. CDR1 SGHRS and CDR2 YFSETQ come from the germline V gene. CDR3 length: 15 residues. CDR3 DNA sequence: TGCGCCAGCAGAACCGGTAGCGGAGGGATTAATGAGCAGTTCTTC. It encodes CASRTGSGGINEQFF.

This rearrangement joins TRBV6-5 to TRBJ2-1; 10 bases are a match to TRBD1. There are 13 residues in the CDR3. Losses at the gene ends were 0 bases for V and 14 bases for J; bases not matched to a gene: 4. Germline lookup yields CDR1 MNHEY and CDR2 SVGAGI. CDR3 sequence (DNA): TGTGCCAGCAGTTACTCAAACGGACAGGGGGAGTTCTTC. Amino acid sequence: CASSYSNGQGEFF.